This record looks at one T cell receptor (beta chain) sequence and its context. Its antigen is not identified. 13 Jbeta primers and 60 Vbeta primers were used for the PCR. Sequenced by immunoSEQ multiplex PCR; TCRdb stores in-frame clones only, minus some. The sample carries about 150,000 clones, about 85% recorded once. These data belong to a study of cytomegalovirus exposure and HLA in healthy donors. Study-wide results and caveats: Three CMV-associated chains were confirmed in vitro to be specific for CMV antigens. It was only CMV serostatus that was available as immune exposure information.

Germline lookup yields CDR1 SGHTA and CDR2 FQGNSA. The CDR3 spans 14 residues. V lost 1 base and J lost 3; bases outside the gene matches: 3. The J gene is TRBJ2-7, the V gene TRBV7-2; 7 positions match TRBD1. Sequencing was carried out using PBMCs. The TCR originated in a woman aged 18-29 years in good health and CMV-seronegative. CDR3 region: CASSLVGQSYEQYF. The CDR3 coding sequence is TGTGCCAGCAGCTTAGTGGGACAGAGCTACGAGCAGTACTTC. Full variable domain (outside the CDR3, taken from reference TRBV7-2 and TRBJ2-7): GAGVSQSPSNKVTEKGKDVELRCDPISGHTALYWYRQSLGQGLEFLIYFQGNSAPDKSGLPSDRFSAERTGGSVSTLTIQRTQQEDSAVYLCASSLVGQSYEQYFGPGTRLTVT.